This record concerns one T cell receptor beta chain sequence. Its antigen is not identified. Adults of Caucasian background living in Nashville, Tennessee made up all donors. In the CD4+ fraction, cells were divided into CD45RA+ naive and CD45RA-negative memory subsets. These data come from a study of shared clonotypes between healthy human individuals. Whole-study context: The study drew on a couple of women and three men aged 18 to 49 as donors.

Only in-frame clones appear in the TCRdb table, and some are missing; sequencing was by immunoSEQ multiplex PCR. The sample has about a million clones, more than 75% seen once; the top ten hold about 1.5%. Germline-derived CDR1 and CDR2 are SGHRS and YFSETQ. The V and J ends lost 0 bases and 6 bases, in that order; junction bases with no gene match: 1. This CDR3 has 14 amino acids. Study outcomes and limitations: Naive CD4 clonotypes overlapped across a few donors at around 4.8%.

The sequence came from a man between 18 and 29 years old in good health. The rearrangement links TRBV5-1 to TRBJ2-3, with 10 bases aligning to TRBD2. The sample comprised memory CD4+ T cells sorted from blood. Subset reported: CD45RA-negative fraction. CDR3 loop: CASSLEREGDTQYF. The CDR3 DNA follows: TGCGCCAGCAGCTTGGAGCGGGAGGGGGATACGCAGTATTTT.